One and the same sample provided the 9 T cell receptor beta chains below, sequenced in a study of tumor-infiltrating lymphocytes in primary liver carcinoma. The input was roughly 0.5 ug total RNA; TCR beta cDNA was made from it with a constant-region primer. Researchers made the TCR beta libraries by running three nested multiplex PCR rounds with slightly modified ARM-PCR. Two initial PCR rounds of around 9 cycles each paired TRBV1-TRBV30 forward primers with a C-beta reverse primer. TCRdb fed the multiplex PCR reads into MiXCR, producing one record per CDR3 protein. Found here are around 210,000 distinct CDR3 sequences, about 61% of them singletons; the top ten hold about 7.1%. Out of unsorted whole blood came the blood RNA, and germline DNA was extracted as well. Sample: peripheral blood. These receptors all come from a woman aged 55-70 years with primary liver carcinoma and hepatitis B virus infection.

The chain carries TRBV18 and TRBJ1-4; possible D gene TRBD1, 6 bases. V was pared by 6 bases and J by 7 bases, with 12 bases between. Germline CDR1 KGHSH, CDR2 LQKENI. The CDR3 contains 13 residues. The CDR3, as DNA: TGTGCCAGCTCGACCCAGGGGTTTGAAAAACTGTTTTTT. Amino acid sequence: CASSTQGFEKLFF. The whole variable domain, filled in from reference TRBV18 and TRBJ1-4, reads NAGVMQNPRHLVRRRGQEARLRCSPMKGHSHVYWYRQLPEEGLKFMVYLQKENIIDESGMPKERFSAEFPKEGPSILRIQQVVRGDSAAYFCASSTQGFEKLFFGSGTQLSVL.

The chain couples TRBV6-5 to TRBJ2-3, with a possible D match to TRBD2 (5 bases). Germline V lookup: CDR1 MNHEY, CDR2 SVGAGI. The CDR3 is 14 amino acids. Trimming took 2 bases from V and 2 from J, leaving 8 bases between them. The CDR3 is CASSYRGITDTQYF. The CDR3 coding sequence is TGTGCCAGCAGTTACCGGGGTATCACAGATACGCAGTATTTT.

This chain joins TRBV6-5 and TRBJ2-5; D remains unclear. Trimming pared 0 bases from V and 5 bases from J, leaving 7 bases between. The V gene's germline CDR1 is MNHEY and CDR2 SVGAGI. The CDR3 has 13 residues. The CDR3 coding sequence is TGTGCCAGCAGTTACTCGCGTTTTGAGACCCAGTACTTC. Translation: CASSYSRFETQYF.

Comments on this clonotype: A much bigger clone sits one base away, suggesting this may be a read error. This rearrangement joins TRBV21-1 to TRBJ2-7; the table names TRBD2, a call not compared with the DNA. TRBV21-1 constitutes a pseudogene. The CDR3 covers 18 residues. CDR3 DNA sequence: TGTGCCAGCAGCACCCATCCCGGGAGACTAGCGGGAATTGGCGAGCAGAACTTC. Translating it yields CASSTHPGRLAGIGEQNF.

J is TRBJ1-2 and V is TRBV12-5; 7 positions match TRBD1. With V trimmed by 7 bases and J by 8 bases, 13 bases remained unmatched. CDR3 length: 14 residues. Germline CDR1 is LGHNT and CDR2 is FRNRAP. CDR3 nucleotide sequence: TGTGCTAGTGCTACCCGACAGGGCCGGCAAGGCTACACCTTC. Amino acid sequence: CASATRQGRQGYTF.

In regard to this clonotype: Compared with germline, one end of the junction differs, possibly owing to a read error. This sequence joins TRBV5-4 and TRBJ2-3, with TRBD2 identical over 14 bases. The germline CDR1 and CDR2 sequences are SGHNT and YYREEE (reference sequence). The CDR3 has 16 amino acids. The CDR3 is CASSETSGRATDTRYF. CDR3 nucleotide sequence: TGTGCCAGCTCCGAGACTAGCGGGAGGGCCACAGATACGCGGTATTTT.

Details on this clonotype: One end of the junction is discordant with germline, which a read error may explain. The rearrangement links TRBV11-2 to TRBJ2-2; 7 bases line up with TRBD2. The CDR3 contains 15 residues. Looked up from germline, CDR1 is SGHAT and CDR2 is FQNNGV. The CDR3 DNA is TGTGCCAGCAGCCTACTCAGACTAGCAGCCGGGGAGCTGGTTTTT. This codes for CASSLLRLAAGELVF.

For this clonotype: One end of the junction is discordant with germline, which a read error may explain. V usage is TRBV11-2 and J usage is TRBJ2-2; D uncertain. Per the germline V gene, CDR1 is SGHAT and CDR2 is FQNNGV. The CDR3 is made up of 14 amino acids. DNA of the CDR3: TGTGTCAGCAGCTTTTCGTTAAACACCCGGGAGCTGTTTTTT. This codes for CVSSFSLNTRELFF.

This clonotype was picked up one time. The chain carries TRBV7-9 and TRBJ2-5; the D is unclear. Germline V gene data show CDR1 as SEHNR and CDR2 as FQNEAQ (reference sequence). The CDR3 runs to 14 residues. The V end was cut by 1 base, the J end by 2 bases, with 8 bases between. The CDR3 is CASSLVPEQETQYF. CDR3 sequence (DNA): TGTGCCAGCAGCTTAGTTCCGGAGCAAGAGACCCAGTACTTC.